This T cell receptor (beta chain) comes out of a study of CD4+ T cells in melanoma. Study outcomes and limitations: In melanoma, neoantigen-specific CD4+ T cells reportedly differed in differentiation state.

CDR3 size: 14 residues. Germline V gene lookup returns CDR1 SGHTA and CDR2 FQGTGA. Trimming removed 5 bases at V and 4 bases at J, with 9 bases between. Details on this clone: Its antigen is undetermined.

Sequencing used immunoSEQ multiplex PCR; TCRdb keeps in-frame clones, though not all of them. The table lists roughly 120,000 clones, around 93% of them singletons. Material for sequencing was peripheral blood. This clonotype was sampled from a human donor with melanoma. The chain recombines TRBV7-3 with TRBJ2-6, with D unclear. As DNA, the CDR3 is TGTGCCAGCAGCCCATTAGGGGGGGCCAACGTCCTGACTTTC. It specifies CASSPLGGANVLTF. The variable domain in full, completed from reference TRBV7-3 and TRBJ2-6, reads GAGVSQTPSNKVTEKGKYVELRCDPISGHTALYWYRQSLGQGPEFLIYFQGTGAADDSGLPNDRFFAVRPEGSVSTLKIQRTERGDSAVYLCASSPLGGANVLTFGAGSRLTVL.